This T cell receptor (beta chain) is drawn from a study of shared clonotypes between healthy human individuals. The germline V and J ends were trimmed by 4 bases and 2 bases, with 9 bases remaining between them. Germline V gene data show CDR1 as SGHRS and CDR2 as YFSETQ. This CDR3 has 13 amino acids. Adult donors, all healthy and HIV-negative, had no recent acute infections or vaccinations. Donors, without exception, were Caucasian adults residing in Nashville, Tennessee. CD4+ cells underwent separation, giving CD45RA+ naive and CD45RA-negative memory subsets. It was 200 to 250 ng DNA, about 30,000 T cell genomes, that sorted-subset replicate PCRs used. The method was immunoSEQ multiplex PCR; TCRdb's version includes in-frame clones alone and lacks a portion of them. Of 1 million to 1.3 million clones listed, about 80% are singletons.

Specimen: memory CD4+ T cells from PBMCs. Subset in this sample: CD45RA-negative fraction. This clonotype originated in a man in his late teens or twenties in good health. Some clones in this sample may be carry-over from other donors' samples. V is TRBV5-1 and J is TRBJ1-2; no firm D call. CDR3 protein: CASSPTPNYGYTF. For the CDR3, the DNA is TGCGCCAGCAGCCCCACACCAAACTATGGCTACACCTTC.